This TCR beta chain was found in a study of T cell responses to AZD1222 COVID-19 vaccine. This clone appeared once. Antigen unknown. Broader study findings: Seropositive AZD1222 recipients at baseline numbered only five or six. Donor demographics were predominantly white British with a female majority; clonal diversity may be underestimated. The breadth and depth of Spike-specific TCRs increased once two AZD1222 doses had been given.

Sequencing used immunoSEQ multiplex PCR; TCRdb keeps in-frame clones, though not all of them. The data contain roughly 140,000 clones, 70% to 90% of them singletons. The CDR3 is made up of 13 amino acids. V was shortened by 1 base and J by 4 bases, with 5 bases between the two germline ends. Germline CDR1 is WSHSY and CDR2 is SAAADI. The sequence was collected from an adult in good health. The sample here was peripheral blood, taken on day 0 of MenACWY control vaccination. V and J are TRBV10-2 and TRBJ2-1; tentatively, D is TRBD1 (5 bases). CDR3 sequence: CASSEYRYNEQFF. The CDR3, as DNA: TGCGCCAGCAGTGAGTACAGGTACAATGAGCAGTTCTTC.